A single sample is the source of the 10 T cell receptor beta chains below, sequenced in a study of spatial heterogeneity in lung cancer. MiXCR, applied by TCRdb to the 5' RACE reads, yields one record per CDR3 protein. The sample lists about 39,000 distinct CDR3 sequences; 3% to 3.5% were seen once. Time point meaning: sample taken at primary tumor resection. The starting material was normal lung tissue next to the tumor, obtained at surgery. Receptors were obtained from a male donor with early-stage non-small cell lung cancer.

The table lists this clonotype with many counts. This rearrangement joins TRBV5-4 to TRBJ2-2; 7 bases are shared with TRBD2. V was clipped by 2 bases and J by 0 bases; unmatched bases: 4. Germline V gives CDR1 SGHNT, CDR2 YYREEE (reference sequence). The CDR3 is 16 residues long. The CDR3 nucleotides read TGTGCCAGCAGCTTCTGGGGACTACCGAACACCGGGGAGCTGTTTTTT. Translating gives CASSFWGLPNTGELFF.

This clonotype came up many times. This sequence joins TRBV12-3 or TRBV12-4 and TRBJ2-2; 11 nucleotides align to TRBD2. The CDR3 is 15 residues long. The V segment lost 5 bases and the J segment 6 bases; nucleotides outside the gene matches: 5. The CDR3 reads CASSLWTSGSGELFF. The DNA for the CDR3 is TGTGCCAGCAGTCTCTGGACTAGCGGGTCCGGGGAGCTGTTTTTT.

This clonotype occurred many times. V usage is TRBV5-1 and J usage is TRBJ2-5; 11 bases agree with TRBD2. The CDR3 consists of 17 residues. Trimming cost V 5 bases and J 3 bases; bases outside gene matches: 12. The germline gives CDR1 SGHRS, CDR2 YFSETQ. CDR3 in amino acids: CASRLGLAGPGEETQYF. CDR3 bases: TGCGCCAGCAGACTAGGACTAGCGGGTCCTGGAGAAGAGACCCAGTACTTC.

This clonotype was counted many times. The chain recombines TRBV7-9 with TRBJ1-1, with 8 positions matching TRBD1. V gave up 6 bases and J gave up 12 bases; unmatched junction bases: 12. The CDR3 length is 13 residues. The germline CDR1 and CDR2 sequences are SEHNR and FQNEAQ (reference sequence). The CDR3 nucleotides read TGTGCCAGCAGTTTACTGGGGACAGGTGCTTCTTTCTTT. Translating gives CASSLLGTGASFF.

This clonotype was found many times. This chain joins TRBV29-1 and TRBJ2-1; TRBD2 matches at 11 bases. Germline V gives CDR1 SQVTM, CDR2 ANQGSEA. The CDR3 contains 16 residues. Unmatched junction bases numbered 9, after V lost 0 bases and J lost 8 bases. The CDR3 coding sequence is TGCAGCGTTGAAGATTTTAGCGGGAGGGCCAGGGATGAGCAGTTCTTC. It codes for CSVEDFSGRARDEQFF.

This clonotype was recorded at least ten times. The chain couples TRBV12-3 or TRBV12-4 to TRBJ2-7; 9 bases are shared with TRBD1. The CDR3 has 14 residues. V was pared by 1 base and J by 3 bases, with 1 base of the junction left unmatched. CDR3: CASSLGGQGYEQYF. For the CDR3, the DNA is TGTGCCAGCAGTTTAGGGGGACAGGGCTACGAGCAGTACTTC.

This clonotype has at least ten counts. This chain uses TRBV4-3 with TRBJ1-1; D ambiguous. This CDR3 is 15 amino acids long. Germline V gives CDR1 LGHNA, CDR2 YSLEER. The V end lost 2 bases, the J end lost 5 bases, and 15 bases lay between the germline ends. The CDR3 nucleotides read TGCGCCAGCAGCCAATCGGTTTGGGGTTCGACTGAAGCTTTCTTT. Protein product: CASSQSVWGSTEAFF.

This clonotype was detected ten times or more. V and J are TRBV11-2 and TRBJ1-1; D not certain. This CDR3 has 13 residues. Per the germline V gene, CDR1 is SGHAT and CDR2 is FQNNGV. V lost 5 bases and J lost 0, with 7 bases in between. The CDR3 spells CASSALMNTEAFF. The CDR3 DNA reads TGTGCCAGCAGCGCCCTGATGAACACTGAAGCTTTCTTT.

This clonotype was recorded many times. The chain carries TRBV15 and TRBJ1-6; D is ambiguous. CDR1 is LNHNV, CDR2 YYDKDF, per germline (reference sequence). The CDR3 is made up of 14 amino acids. V dropped 0 bases and J dropped 6 bases, with 6 bases sitting between them. CDR3 coding DNA: TGTGCCACCAGCAGAGACAGCCTTAATTCACCCCTCCACTTT. This encodes CATSRDSLNSPLHF. Supplemented by reference TRBV15 and TRBJ1-6, the full variable domain reads DAMVIQNPRYQVTQFGKPVTLSCSQTLNHNVMYWYQQKSSQAPKLLFHYYDKDFNNEADTPDNFQSRRPNTSFCFLDIRSPGLGDTAMYLCATSRDSLNSPLHFGNGTRLTVT.

This clonotype was observed many times. The V call is TRBV6-2 or TRBV6-3, the J call TRBJ2-1; no firm D call. The CDR3 sequence is 11 residues long. Per the germline V gene, CDR1 is MNHEY and CDR2 is SVGEGT. Trimming removed 8 bases at V and 9 bases at J, with 11 bases between. CDR3: CASFERGEQFF. CDR3 DNA: TGTGCCAGCTTTGAAAGAGGTGAGCAGTTCTTC.